The text below deals with one TCR beta chain. No antigen is known for it. Qualities for individual bases were not recorded, and no much larger clone is one base off. Ficoll-Paque density gradient centrifugation was the method used to isolate PBMCs. The data originate from a study of T-cell memory formation after mild COVID-19 (dated by TCRdb to the early 2020s). In the study overall: TCR sequence clusters from the two donors were largely donor specific. T-cell clones expanding and contracting after mild COVID-19 in two donors were tracked by longitudinal TCRalpha and TCRbeta repertoire sequencing. The cohort was made up of two young adult volunteers, one female and one male, who were previously healthy.

Sequencing was performed on an Illumina NovaSeq 6000. Using 5'RACE with constant-segment primers, TCRalpha and TCRbeta cDNA libraries were constructed, with sample barcodes and unique molecular identifiers added in the process. RNA was extracted from every sample with Trizol reagent. Amplification of the libraries took two PCR steps, and the second step added a second sample barcode plus Illumina TruSeq adapters. Sequencing of libraries was performed on an Illumina NovaSeq with 2 x 150 bp paired-end reads. In the original analysis: Reads were demultiplexed and collapsed into UMI-guided consensus sequences with migec v1.2.7. Using mixcr v2.1.11, UMI consensuses were aligned to TRA and TRB V and J templates and then assembled into clonotypes. A clonotype was counted as expanded or contracted only when both edgeR and NoisET called the clonotype significant, with the noise models trained on biological replicates. For edgeR calls, a false discovery rate-adjusted p below 0.01 and a log2 fold-change threshold of 1 were applied. As an exploratory analysis of dynamics, max-normalized trajectories of the 1000 most abundant clonotypes were examined with PCA combined with hierarchical clustering. Separately sequenced CD4+ and CD8+ repertoires were used to assign a CD4 or CD8 phenotype to each responding clone. TCRdb passed the public sequencing reads through fastp at Q25 and MiXCR, retaining productive beta sequences. CDR3 protein sequences are deduplicated, and each keeps its most common genes and DNA. The V and J calls here are based on TCRdb, not the publication. The sample table lists 450,000 to 650,000 distinct CDR3 sequences, just over 20% of them with a count of one. Around 12% of the sample comes from the top ten.

Findings and caveats that apply to the study as a whole: Clones that contracted from day 15 to 85 showed balanced CD4/CD8 phenotypes, whereas a second wave of clones that expanded from day 15 to 37 leaned towards CD4+. Whether the second-wave clones peaking on day 37 were SARS-CoV-2 specific was not confirmed. Some responding clones were detected in pre-infection memory, suggesting pre-existing cross-reactive memory T cells joined the SARS-CoV-2 response. Contracting CD4+ clones were found mainly in CM and EM memory subsets, while CD8+ clones were enriched in EMRA. Only a couple of mild cases were covered in the study, and larger cohorts including severe cases with pre-infection samples were considered necessary.

CDR1 and CDR2, per the germline V gene, are SGHRS and YFSETQ. The CDR3, from cysteine to phenylalanine, totals 18 residues. This entry keeps only the CDR3 DNA: 54 bases, framed from base 1. At the junction V is shortened by 4 bases and J by 2 bases, with 25 bases in between. Sequenced material: PBMCs or a T cell subset sorted from them (not recorded which). In this chain, TRBV5-1 is recombined with TRBJ2-7; the D segment is perhaps TRBD1 or TRBD2, each sharing 5 matched bases. The receptor comes from an adult woman who had mild COVID-19 (a few samples of this study predate the infection). The sample titles of this study are shuffled in the database, so cell type and time point are left out; the donor was told from shared clones. At the DNA level, the sequence is TGCGCCAGCAGCCTAGGTGCGGGCGGAGTAAAACAGGCCTACGAGCAGTACTTC. Its protein is CASSLGAGGVKQAYEQYF.